The 18 T cell receptor beta chains given below trace back to one sample, sequenced in a study of T cell responses to AZD1222 COVID-19 vaccine. Clones were read by immunoSEQ multiplex PCR, and TCRdb kept only the in-frame ones, dropping some. The data contain 150,000 or so clones, roughly 88% of them singletons. The source material was peripheral blood, sampled 28 days after the second AZD1222 dose. These receptors came from an adult who received the AZD1222 COVID-19 vaccine.

The chain uses TRBV3-1 (or the pseudogene TRBV3-2) and TRBJ2-5; 8 nucleotides match TRBD1. CDR1 is LGHDT, CDR2 YNNKEL, per germline (reference sequence). The CDR3 length is 16 residues. After removal of 5 bases from V and 5 bases from J, the junction contained 13 bases not matched to a gene. CDR3 nucleotide sequence: TGTGCCAGCAGCGAGATCGGGACAGGCAGCAGGGAGACCCAGTACTTC. It codes for CASSEIGTGSRETQYF.

The gene calls are TRBV7-9 and TRBJ1-5; D gene ambiguous. The CDR3 spans 14 residues. Deletions cut 3 bases from V and 0 bases from J, with 6 bases between. CDR1 SEHNR and CDR2 FQNEAQ come from the germline V gene (reference sequence). CDR3 in amino acids: CASSFRDSNQPQHF. CDR3 coding DNA: TGTGCCAGCAGCTTCAGAGATAGCAATCAGCCCCAGCATTTT.

The chain joins TRBV2 to TRBJ2-1; 7 bases fit TRBD2. Germline V gene lookup returns CDR1 SNHLY and CDR2 FYNNEI. Germline trimming cut 7 bases from V and 6 bases from J; bases unmatched to any gene: 12. This CDR3 has 15 amino acids. The CDR3 loop is CASKAREGPSNEQFF. CDR3 nucleotides: TGTGCCAGCAAAGCGAGGGAGGGGCCTAGCAATGAGCAGTTCTTC. Complete variable domain (other parts from reference TRBV2 and TRBJ2-1): EPEVTQTPSHQVTQMGQEVILRCVPISNHLYFYWYRQILGQKVEFLVSFYNNEISEKSEIFDDQFSVERPDGSNFTLKIRSTKLEDSAMYFCASKAREGPSNEQFFGPGTRLTVL.

The J gene is TRBJ1-5, the V gene TRBV5-1; no clear D gene. V lost 5 bases, J lost 4 bases, and 10 bases lay in between. The CDR3 consists of 13 residues. Germline CDR1 SGHRS, CDR2 YFSETQ. CDR3 residues: CASRRAVNQPQHF. The CDR3 DNA is TGCGCCAGCAGACGGGCGGTGAATCAGCCCCAGCATTTT.

The gene calls are TRBV6-1 and TRBJ2-1; D not resolved. Germline values: CDR1 MNHNS, CDR2 SASEGT. This CDR3 region has 16 residues. V was shortened by 2 bases and J by 0 bases, with 11 bases between the two germline ends. CDR3 bases: TGTGCCAGCAGTGAATGGGTATTAAGCTCCTACAATGAGCAGTTCTTC. It codes for CASSEWVLSSYNEQFF.

This clone was found once. V and J are TRBV9 and TRBJ2-1, with D perhaps TRBD2 (6 bases). V lost 2 bases and J 2 bases, leaving 20 bases between the germline ends. CDR1 and CDR2 from the germline V gene are SGDLS and YYNGEE. The CDR3 contains 18 residues. This CDR3 is CASSVGISETRPYNEQFF. CDR3 nucleotide sequence: TGTGCCAGCAGCGTTGGGATTAGCGAGACTAGGCCCTACAATGAGCAGTTCTTC.

This clone was detected only once. The chain's CDR3 is CASSQADSSSYNSPLHF. The CDR3 nucleotides read TGTGCCAGCAGCCAAGCCGACAGTAGCTCCTATAATTCACCCCTCCACTTT. The chain joins TRBV3-1 (or the pseudogene TRBV3-2) to TRBJ1-6; D possibly corresponds to TRBD1 (5 bases). The V and J ends lost 1 base and 0 bases respectively, with 10 bases between them. This CDR3 contains 17 residues. Germline CDR1 is LGHDT and CDR2 is YNNKEL (reference sequence).

The CDR3 nucleotides are TGTGCCAGCTCACCCGTCAGGGGATACAATGAGCAGTTCTTC. Protein product: CASSPVRGYNEQFF. The chain has TRBV18 and TRBJ2-1; a possible D gene is TRBD1 (6 bases). This CDR3 contains 14 residues. V lost 3 bases and J 4 bases, leaving 10 bases between the germline ends. Germline CDR1 KGHSH, CDR2 LQKENI.

The chain uses TRBV15 and TRBJ1-1; D might be TRBD1 (6 bases). V lost 3 bases and J 4 bases, leaving 18 bases between the germline ends. The CDR3 is 16 amino acids. The germline V gene encodes CDR1 LNHNV and CDR2 YYDKDF (reference sequence). In nucleotides, the CDR3 is TGTGCCACCAGCAGTCAACGGAGGGGGATGGGCACTGAAGCTTTCTTT. Encoded protein: CATSSQRRGMGTEAFF.

The chain uses TRBV28 and TRBJ2-7; 8 bases are a match to TRBD2. The germline V gene encodes CDR1 MDHEN and CDR2 SYDVKM. V was clipped by 2 bases and J by 0 bases; unmatched bases: 6. CDR3 length: 16 residues. CDR3 nucleotides: TGTGCCAGCAGTTTAACGGGAGGGAGGAGCTCCTACGAGCAGTACTTC. Its translation: CASSLTGGRSSYEQYF.

The chain combines TRBV4-3 with TRBJ1-1; D is possibly TRBD1 (6 bases). The V and J ends lost 0 bases and 5 bases respectively, with 7 bases between them. The CDR3 consists of 13 residues. CDR1 and CDR2 (germline): LGHNA, YSLEER. The DNA for the CDR3 is TGCGCCAGCAGCCAAGAAGGGGGGACTGAAGCTTTCTTT. Its translation is CASSQEGGTEAFF.

V is TRBV7-2 and J is TRBJ1-2, with D possibly being TRBD1 (5 bases). In germline, CDR1 is SGHTA, CDR2 FQGNSA. Trimming removed 4 bases from V and 0 bases from J, with 9 bases in between. The CDR3 is 14 residues long. The CDR3 sequence is CASSSWGPNYGYTF. The CDR3 nucleotides are TGTGCCAGCAGCTCCTGGGGACCTAACTATGGCTACACCTTC.

A remark on this clone: The sample contains more than one DNA sequence encoding this CDR3. The CDR3 DNA follows: TGCAGCGTTGTACGTGGGACTGAAGCTTTCTTT. Translation gives CSVVRGTEAFF. The chain employs TRBV29-1 and TRBJ1-1; D unresolved. The germline CDR1 and CDR2 sequences are SQVTM and ANQGSEA. The CDR3 sequence is 11 residues long. V lost 4 bases and J 5 bases, leaving 8 bases between the germline ends.

The CDR3 sequence is CASSLMGTGYTEAFF. Written as DNA, the CDR3 is TGTGCCAGCAGCTTAATGGGGACAGGGTACACTGAAGCTTTCTTT. The chain uses TRBV7-3 and TRBJ1-1; 9 nucleotides align to TRBD1. CDR3 size: 15 residues. Germline assignment: CDR1 SGHTA and CDR2 FQGTGA. Unmatched junction bases numbered 3, after V lost 1 base and J lost 3 bases.

The chain is built from TRBV5-8 and TRBJ2-7; weak D call: TRBD2 (5 bases). V lost 5 bases, J lost 6 bases, and 27 bases lay in between. Germline CDR1 is SGHTS and CDR2 is YDEGEE. The CDR3 has 17 residues. CDR3 amino acids: CASSPLAISRGRGEQYF. In DNA, the CDR3 is TGTGCCAGCAGTCCATTGGCGATATCACGCGGCCGGGGCGAGCAGTACTTC.

This clone appeared a single time. This chain joins TRBV5-1 and TRBJ2-7; D gene uncertain. Per the germline V gene, CDR1 is SGHRS and CDR2 is YFSETQ. Trimming shortened V by 1 base and J by 3 bases, and 14 bases separated the two germline ends. The CDR3 covers 15 residues. The CDR3 nucleotides are TGCGCCAGCAGCTTGTTGGTGGGAAAGTTCTACGAGCAGTACTTC. As protein: CASSLLVGKFYEQYF.

For the CDR3, the DNA is TGTGCCAGCAGCCGGGAGGTCAATCAGCCCCAGCATTTT. Translation: CASSREVNQPQHF. The gene calls are TRBV6-5 and TRBJ1-5, with no clear D. The CDR3 has 13 amino acids. Germline V gene sequence: CDR1 MNHEY, CDR2 SVGAGI. V was shortened by 6 bases and J by 3 bases, with 9 bases between the two germline ends.

The V and J genes are TRBV19 and TRBJ1-3; 7 nucleotides agree with TRBD1. J was trimmed by 2 bases and V by 5 bases; bases with no gene match: 3. The CDR3 extends over 14 amino acids. CDR1 and CDR2 from the germline V gene are LNHDA and SQIVND (reference sequence). The CDR3 region is CASSSTGTGNTIYF. CDR3 nucleotide sequence: TGTGCCAGTAGTTCGACAGGGACTGGAAACACCATATATTTT.